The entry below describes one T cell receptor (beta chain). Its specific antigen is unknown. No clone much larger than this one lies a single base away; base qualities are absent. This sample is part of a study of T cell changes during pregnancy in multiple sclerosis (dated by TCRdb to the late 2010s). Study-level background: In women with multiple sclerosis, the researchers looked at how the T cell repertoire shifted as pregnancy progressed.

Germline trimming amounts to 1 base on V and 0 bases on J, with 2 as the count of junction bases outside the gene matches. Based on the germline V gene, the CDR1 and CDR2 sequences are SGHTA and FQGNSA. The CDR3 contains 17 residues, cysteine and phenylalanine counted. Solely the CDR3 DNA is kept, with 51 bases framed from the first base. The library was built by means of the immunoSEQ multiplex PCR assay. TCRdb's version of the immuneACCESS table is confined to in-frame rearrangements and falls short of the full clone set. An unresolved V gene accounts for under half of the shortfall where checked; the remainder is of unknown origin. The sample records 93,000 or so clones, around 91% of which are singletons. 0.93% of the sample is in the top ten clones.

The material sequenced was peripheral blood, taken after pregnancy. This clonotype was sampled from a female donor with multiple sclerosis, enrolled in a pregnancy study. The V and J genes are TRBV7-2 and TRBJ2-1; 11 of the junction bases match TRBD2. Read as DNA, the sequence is TGTGCCAGCAGCTTAGTGGGGACTAGCGGCTCCTACAATGAGCAGTTCTTC. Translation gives CASSLVGTSGSYNEQFF.